This TCR beta chain stems from a study of cytomegalovirus exposure and HLA in healthy donors. Trimming took 4 bases from V and 3 from J; bases not matched to a gene: 3. CDR1 and CDR2 from the germline V gene are SGHTA and FQGTGA. The CDR3 loop spans 14 amino acids. Concerning this clone: Its target is unknown.

Study-wide results and caveats: The investigators catalogued 160 or so TCR beta chains as cytomegalovirus-associated. Usually a TCR sequence was rare, but some public TCRs were found in many donors.

Some clones are missing from TCRdb's copy, which holds only in-frame ones; the method was immunoSEQ multiplex PCR. The data contain about 110,000 clones, around 85% of them singletons. The sequencing sample was made of PBMCs. This TCR came from a woman younger than 30 in good health and CMV-seronegative. J is TRBJ2-3 and V is TRBV7-3; 8 bases line up with TRBD1. CDR3 residues: CASSWGQETDTQYF. The DNA for the CDR3 is TGTGCCAGCAGCTGGGGACAGGAGACAGATACGCAGTATTTT.